These 5 T cell receptor beta chains were sequenced from one sample in a study of control samples from healthy donors and cancer patients. TCRdb's copy holds only in-frame clones and misses some; the assay was immunoSEQ multiplex PCR. The repertoire consists of 75,000 to 100,000 clones, with roughly 92% occurring once and the leading ten covering approximately 3%. Sequenced: blood. The receptors were sampled from a human donor in good health. The donor label of this sample is uncertain.

The chain combines TRBV6-6 with TRBJ1-2; D not resolved. Trimming shortened V by 2 bases and J by 4 bases, and 8 bases separated the two germline ends. The CDR3 contains 13 residues. Germline CDR1 is MNHNY and CDR2 is SVGAGI (reference sequence). CDR3 residues: CASSYTGFYGYTF. The CDR3 DNA is TGTGCCAGCAGTTACACGGGATTCTATGGCTACACCTTC.

The V and J genes are TRBV2 and TRBJ1-1, with D unresolved. The CDR3 sequence is 11 residues long. The germline V and J ends were trimmed by 4 bases and 4 bases, with 4 bases remaining between them. The germline V gene encodes CDR1 SNHLY and CDR2 FYNNEI. CDR3 bases: TGTGCCAGCAGTGGGACCACTGAAGCTTTCTTT. It translates to CASSGTTEAFF.

The CDR3 reads CASSLRSGGTDSPLHF. CDR3 nucleotides: TGTGCCAGCAGTTTAAGGTCGGGGGGGACGGATTCACCCCTCCACTTT. The V call is TRBV28, the J call TRBJ1-6; TRBD1 might be the D (5 bases). The CDR3 is 16 amino acids. Germline assignment: CDR1 MDHEN and CDR2 SYDVKM. V was clipped by 2 bases and J by 8 bases, with 16 bases between them.

The V and J genes are TRBV29-1 and TRBJ2-7, with TRBD2 as a possible D gene (6 bases). With 7 bases removed from V and 5 bases from J, the gap between germline ends came to 21 bases. CDR1 is SQVTM, CDR2 ANQGSEA, per germline. The CDR3 is 14 amino acids. The CDR3 sequence: CSATILGGRNEQYF. CDR3 coding DNA: TGCAGCGCAACTATATTGGGGGGTAGAAACGAGCAGTACTTC.

V usage is TRBV9 and J usage is TRBJ1-3, with D unresolved. Germline CDR1 and CDR2: SGDLS and YYNGEE. This CDR3 is built from 16 residues. Deletions cut 0 bases from V and 4 bases from J, with 14 bases between. CDR3: CASSVEGLFGGNTIYF. CDR3 nucleotide sequence: TGTGCCAGCAGCGTAGAAGGGCTCTTTGGGGGAAACACCATATATTTT.